The clone carrying this T cell receptor beta chain was counted at least ten times. Its antigen is still unknown. This specimen comes from a study of neurological immune-mediated disorders. Findings of the study overall: Phylogenetic grouping placed 18 of 34 multiple sclerosis patients' repertoires in one related-CDR3 cluster, a possible signature. TCR clonal expansion peaked in HTLV-1-associated myelopathy patients and was lowest in multiple sclerosis patients.

CDR1 is SGHRS and CDR2 is YFSETQ in the germline V gene. V dropped 3 bases and J dropped 4 bases, with 8 bases sitting between them. The CDR3 covers 14 residues. 5'RACE with 10-nucleotide random UMIs generated the cDNA. Over 180 million TCR-beta sequences from 15-18 subjects were obtained in each sequencing run. TCRdb fed the 5' RACE reads into MiXCR, producing one record per CDR3 protein. The repertoire consists of more than 45,000 distinct CDR3 sequences, with less than 2.5% occurring once and the leading ten covering around 3%. The receptor was derived from a man aged 45-60 years with multiple sclerosis. Sequenced input: PBMCs. J is TRBJ2-6 and V is TRBV5-1; D possibly uses TRBD1 or TRBD2 (5 bases each). The CDR3 sequence is CASSWGSGANVLTF. As DNA, the CDR3 is TGCGCCAGCAGCTGGGGGTCCGGGGCCAACGTCCTGACTTTC. The full variable domain, rest sourced from reference TRBV5-1 and TRBJ2-6, is KAGVTQTPRYLIKTRGQQVTLSCSPISGHRSVSWYQQTPGQGLQFLFEYFSETQRNKGNFPGRFSGRQFSNSRSEMNVSTLELGDSALYLCASSWGSGANVLTFGAGSRLTVL.